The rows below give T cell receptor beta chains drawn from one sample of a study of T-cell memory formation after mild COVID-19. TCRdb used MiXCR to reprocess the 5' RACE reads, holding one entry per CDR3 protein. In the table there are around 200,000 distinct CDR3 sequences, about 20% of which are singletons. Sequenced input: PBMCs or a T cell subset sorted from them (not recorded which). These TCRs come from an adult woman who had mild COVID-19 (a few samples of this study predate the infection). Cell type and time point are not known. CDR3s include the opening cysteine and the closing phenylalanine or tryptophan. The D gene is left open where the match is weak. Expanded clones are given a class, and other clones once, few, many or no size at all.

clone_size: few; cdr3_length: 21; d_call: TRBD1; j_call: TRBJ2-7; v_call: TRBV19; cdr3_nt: TGTGCCAGTAGTATTCTCCTGCCGACCGGGACAGGGGGCGCTTTTTCTTACGAGCAGTACTTC; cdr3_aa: CASSILLPTGTGGAFSYEQYF
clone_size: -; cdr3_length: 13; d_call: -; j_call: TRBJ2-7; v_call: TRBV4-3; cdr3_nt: TGCGCCAGCAGCCCCCGGGACGGATACGAGCAGTACTTC; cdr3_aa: CASSPRDGYEQYF
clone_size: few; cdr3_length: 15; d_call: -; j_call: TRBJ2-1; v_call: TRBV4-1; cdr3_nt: TGCGCCAGCAGCCAAGATTTGGGACCGAACAATGAGCAGTTCTTC; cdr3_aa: CASSQDLGPNNEQFF
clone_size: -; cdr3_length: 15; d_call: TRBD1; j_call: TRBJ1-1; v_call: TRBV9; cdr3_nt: TGTGCCAGCAGCGTAGATGCAGGGGGCTTTCTTGAAGCTTTCTTT; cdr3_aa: CASSVDAGGFLEAFF
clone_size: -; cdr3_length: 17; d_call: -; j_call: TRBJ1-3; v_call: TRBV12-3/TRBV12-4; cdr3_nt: TGTGCCAGCACTGTGACAGAAAACCTTAACTCTGGAAACACCATATATTTT; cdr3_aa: CASTVTENLNSGNTIYF
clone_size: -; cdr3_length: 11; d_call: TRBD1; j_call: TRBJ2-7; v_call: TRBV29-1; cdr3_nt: TGCAGCGTTGTTGGCAGGGGGAAGCAGTACTTC; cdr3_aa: CSVVGRGKQYF
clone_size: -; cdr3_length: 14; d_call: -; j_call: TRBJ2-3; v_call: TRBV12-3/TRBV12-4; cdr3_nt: TGTGCCAGCAGTTTTATGGTCGACACAGATACGCAGTATTTT; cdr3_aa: CASSFMVDTDTQYF
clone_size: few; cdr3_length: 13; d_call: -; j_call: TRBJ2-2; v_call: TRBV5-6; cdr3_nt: TGTGCCAGCAGCCCGGACCCGGAGGGGGAGCTGTTTTTT; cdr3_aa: CASSPDPEGELFF
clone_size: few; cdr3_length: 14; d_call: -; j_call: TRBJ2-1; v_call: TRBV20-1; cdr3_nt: TGCAGTGCTAGAGCCGGAGGAAGCTACAATGAGCAGTTCTTC; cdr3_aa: CSARAGGSYNEQFF
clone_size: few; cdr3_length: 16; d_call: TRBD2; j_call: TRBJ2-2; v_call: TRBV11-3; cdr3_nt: TGTGCCAGCAGGCTCCGGACTAGCGATAACACCGGGGAGCTGTTTTTT; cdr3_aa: CASRLRTSDNTGELFF
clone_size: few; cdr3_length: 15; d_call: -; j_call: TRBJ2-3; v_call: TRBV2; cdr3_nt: TGTGCCAGCAGTTCTCTATGGGGGAATGCAGATACGCAGTATTTT; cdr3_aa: CASSSLWGNADTQYF
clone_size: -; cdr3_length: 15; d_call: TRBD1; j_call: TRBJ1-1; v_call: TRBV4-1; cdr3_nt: TGCGCCAGCAGCCAAGATCAGGGGGTGAACACTGAAGCTTTCTTT; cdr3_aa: CASSQDQGVNTEAFF
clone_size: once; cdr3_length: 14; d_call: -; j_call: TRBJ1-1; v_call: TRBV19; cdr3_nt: TGTGCCAGTAGTATTAACAGCATGAACACTGAAGCTTTCTTT; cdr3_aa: CASSINSMNTEAFF
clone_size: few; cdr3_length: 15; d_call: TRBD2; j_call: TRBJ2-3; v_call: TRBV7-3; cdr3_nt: TGTGCCAGCAGCCCACTAGCGGCTGGGACAGATACGCAGTATTTT; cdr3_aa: CASSPLAAGTDTQYF
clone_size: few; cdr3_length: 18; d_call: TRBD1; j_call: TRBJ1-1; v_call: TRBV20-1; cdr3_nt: TGCAGTGCTAGAGATCTGAAGGGACAGGGTGGCTTAGGCACTGAAGCTTTCTTT; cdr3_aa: CSARDLKGQGGLGTEAFF
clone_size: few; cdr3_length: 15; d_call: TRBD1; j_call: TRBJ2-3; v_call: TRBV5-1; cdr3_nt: TGCGCCAGCAGCTCCGGGACAGGCGACACAGATACGCAGTATTTT; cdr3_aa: CASSSGTGDTDTQYF
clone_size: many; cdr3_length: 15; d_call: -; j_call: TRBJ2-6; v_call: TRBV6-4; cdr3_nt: TGTGCCAGCAGTGACGGGGGTAAAGGGGCCAACGTCCTGACTTTC; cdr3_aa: CASSDGGKGANVLTF
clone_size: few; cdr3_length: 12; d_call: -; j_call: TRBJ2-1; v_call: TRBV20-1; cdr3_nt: TGCAGTGCTAGTTTAAGCAACGATGAGCAGTTCTTC; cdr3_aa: CSASLSNDEQFF
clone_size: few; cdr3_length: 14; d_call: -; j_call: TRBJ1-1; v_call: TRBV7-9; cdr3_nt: TGTGCCAGCAGCTCCCTGTTAGGGGGGACTGAAGCTTTCTTT; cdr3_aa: CASSSLLGGTEAFF
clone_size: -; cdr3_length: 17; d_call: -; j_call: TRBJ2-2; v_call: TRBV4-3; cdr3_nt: TGCGCCAGCAGCCAAATTAGGGGGCGGGAGCCTCCCGGGGAGCTGTTTTTT; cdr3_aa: CASSQIRGREPPGELFF
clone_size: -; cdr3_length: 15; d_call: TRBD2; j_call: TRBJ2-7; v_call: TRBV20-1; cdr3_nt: TGCAGTGCTAGAGATTGGGGACTAGCCTCCTACGAGCAGTACTTC; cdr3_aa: CSARDWGLASYEQYF
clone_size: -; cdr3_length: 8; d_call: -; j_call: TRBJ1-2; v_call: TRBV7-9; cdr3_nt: TGTGCCACAGGAGGCTACACCTTC; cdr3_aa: CATGGYTF
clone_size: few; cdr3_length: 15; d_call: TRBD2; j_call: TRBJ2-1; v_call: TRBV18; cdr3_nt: TGTGCCAGCTCTCAAACGACTAGCGGGAAGGATGAGCAGTTCTTC; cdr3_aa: CASSQTTSGKDEQFF
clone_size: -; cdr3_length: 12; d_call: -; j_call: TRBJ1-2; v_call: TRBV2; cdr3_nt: TGTGCCAGCAGTGACGGCTACTATGGCTACACCTTC; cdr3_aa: CASSDGYYGYTF
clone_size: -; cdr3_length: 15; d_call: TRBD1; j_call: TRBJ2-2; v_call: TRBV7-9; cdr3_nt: TGTGCCAGCACTGAGGGACAGGGGTACACCGGGGAGCTGTTTTTT; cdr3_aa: CASTEGQGYTGELFF
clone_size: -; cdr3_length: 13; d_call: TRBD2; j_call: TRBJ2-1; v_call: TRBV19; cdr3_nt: TGTGCCAGTAGTAGGGGACTAGTCAGTGAGCAGTTCTTC; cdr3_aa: CASSRGLVSEQFF
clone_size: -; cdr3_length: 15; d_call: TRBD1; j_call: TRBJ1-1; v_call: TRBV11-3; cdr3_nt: TGTGCCAGCAGCTTAGTGACAGGGGTGAACACTGAAGCTTTCTTT; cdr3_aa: CASSLVTGVNTEAFF
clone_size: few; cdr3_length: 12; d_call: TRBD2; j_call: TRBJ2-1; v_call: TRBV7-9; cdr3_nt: TGTGCCAGCAGTTGGGGGGGCAATGAGCAGTTCTTC; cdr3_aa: CASSWGGNEQFF
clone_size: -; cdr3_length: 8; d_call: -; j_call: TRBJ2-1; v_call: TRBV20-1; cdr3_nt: TGCAGGACCAATGAGCAGTTCTTC; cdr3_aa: CRTNEQFF
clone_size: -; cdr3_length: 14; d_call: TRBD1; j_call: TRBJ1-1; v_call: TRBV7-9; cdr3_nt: TGTGCCAGCAGGCCAGGGGGCGGGAACACTGAAGCTTTCTTT; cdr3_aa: CASRPGGGNTEAFF
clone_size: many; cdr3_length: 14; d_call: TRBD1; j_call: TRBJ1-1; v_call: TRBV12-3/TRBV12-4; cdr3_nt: TGTGCCAGCAGCTACGGGACAGCGAACACTGAAGCTTTCTTT; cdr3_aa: CASSYGTANTEAFF
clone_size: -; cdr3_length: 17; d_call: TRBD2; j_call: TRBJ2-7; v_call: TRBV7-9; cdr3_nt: TGTGCCAGCAGCTCAGCCCGAGGGACTAGCGGGAGTTACGAGCAGTACTTC; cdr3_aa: CASSSARGTSGSYEQYF
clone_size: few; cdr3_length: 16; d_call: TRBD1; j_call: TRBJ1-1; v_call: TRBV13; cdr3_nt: TGTGCCAGCAGCTTAGTCCGCACGGACAGGGGCACTGAAGCTTTCTTT; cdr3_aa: CASSLVRTDRGTEAFF
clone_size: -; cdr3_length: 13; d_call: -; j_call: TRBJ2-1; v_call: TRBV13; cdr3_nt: TGTGCCAGCAGCTTATCTGCGGGAAGTGAGCAGTTCTTC; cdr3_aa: CASSLSAGSEQFF
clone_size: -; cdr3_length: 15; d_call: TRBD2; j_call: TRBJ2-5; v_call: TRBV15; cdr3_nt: TGTGCCACCAGCCATAGCGGGGGAGGGTTGGAGACCCAGTACTTC; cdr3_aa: CATSHSGGGLETQYF
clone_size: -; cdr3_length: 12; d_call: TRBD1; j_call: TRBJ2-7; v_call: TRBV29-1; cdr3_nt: TGCAGCGCGGAGCAGGGGGCCTACGAGCAGTACTTC; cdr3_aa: CSAEQGAYEQYF
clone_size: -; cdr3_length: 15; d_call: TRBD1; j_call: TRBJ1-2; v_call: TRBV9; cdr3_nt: TGTGCCAGCAGCGTAGGGGACAGCCTTAATGATGGCTACACCTTC; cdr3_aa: CASSVGDSLNDGYTF
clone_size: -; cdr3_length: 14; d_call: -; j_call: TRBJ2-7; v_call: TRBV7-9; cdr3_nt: TGTGCCAGCAGCTTATCAATAGGGAACTACGAGCAGTACTTC; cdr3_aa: CASSLSIGNYEQYF
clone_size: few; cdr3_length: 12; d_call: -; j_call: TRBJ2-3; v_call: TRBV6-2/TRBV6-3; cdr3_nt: TGTGCCAGCAGTTTCGGGGAAGATACGCAGTATTTT; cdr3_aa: CASSFGEDTQYF
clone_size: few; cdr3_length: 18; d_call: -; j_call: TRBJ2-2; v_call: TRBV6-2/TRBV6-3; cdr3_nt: TGTGCCAGCAGGGGTGGTCCAACCCCCGGGATGAACACCGGGGAGCTGTTTTTT; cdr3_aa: CASRGGPTPGMNTGELFF
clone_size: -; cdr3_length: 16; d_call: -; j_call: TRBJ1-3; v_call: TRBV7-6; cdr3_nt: TGTGCCAGCAGCTTAGGTGCATTCGGGACAGGAAACACCATATATTTT; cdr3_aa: CASSLGAFGTGNTIYF
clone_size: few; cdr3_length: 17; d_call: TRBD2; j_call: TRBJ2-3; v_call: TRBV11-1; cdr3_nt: TGTGCCAGCAGCTCCGGGACTAGCGGGAGGGCCGTAGATACGCAGTATTTT; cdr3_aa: CASSSGTSGRAVDTQYF
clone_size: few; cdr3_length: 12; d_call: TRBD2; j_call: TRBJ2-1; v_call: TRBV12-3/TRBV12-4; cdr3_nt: TGTGCCAGCAGTTTTCTAGCGGGGGAGCAGTTCTTC; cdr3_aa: CASSFLAGEQFF
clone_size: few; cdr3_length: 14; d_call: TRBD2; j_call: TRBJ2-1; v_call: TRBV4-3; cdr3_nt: TGCGCCAGCAGCCACCGACTAGCCAACAATGAGCAGTTCTTC; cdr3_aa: CASSHRLANNEQFF
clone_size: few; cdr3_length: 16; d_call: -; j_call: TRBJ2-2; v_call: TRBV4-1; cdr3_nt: TGCGCCAGCAGCCAAGAGGACATACGGGGAACCGGGGAGCTGTTTTTT; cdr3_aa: CASSQEDIRGTGELFF